This passage covers 2 T cell receptor beta chains from one sample sequenced in a study of blood T cell dynamics during melanoma immunotherapy. Generated by immunoSEQ multiplex PCR, the TCRdb table keeps only in-frame clones and is missing some. The top ten hold 4.6% of the sample, which has around 26,000 clones, roughly 89% seen once. The time point here: pre-treatment baseline. The material sequenced was blood, taken from a patient treated with checkpoint blockade. These receptors originate from a human donor with melanoma.

This clone occurred once. V is TRBV29-1 and J is TRBJ2-1; no clear D. This CDR3 is 11 amino acids long. Trimming left V 7 bases short and J 6 bases short, with 10 bases between. Germline-derived CDR1 and CDR2 are SQVTM and ANQGSEA. The CDR3 region is CSAIRSNEQFF. The DNA for the CDR3 is TGCAGCGCTATCAGGAGCAATGAGCAGTTCTTC.

This sequence joins TRBV5-1 and TRBJ2-2; weak D call: TRBD2 (6 bases). Germline V lookup: CDR1 SGHRS, CDR2 YFSETQ. V lost 3 bases, J lost 8 bases, and 20 bases lay in between. The CDR3 is 16 amino acids. The CDR3 sequence is CASSSHASARRGELFF. CDR3 bases: TGCGCCAGCAGCTCCCACGCTAGCGCCCGTAGGGGGGAGCTGTTTTTT.